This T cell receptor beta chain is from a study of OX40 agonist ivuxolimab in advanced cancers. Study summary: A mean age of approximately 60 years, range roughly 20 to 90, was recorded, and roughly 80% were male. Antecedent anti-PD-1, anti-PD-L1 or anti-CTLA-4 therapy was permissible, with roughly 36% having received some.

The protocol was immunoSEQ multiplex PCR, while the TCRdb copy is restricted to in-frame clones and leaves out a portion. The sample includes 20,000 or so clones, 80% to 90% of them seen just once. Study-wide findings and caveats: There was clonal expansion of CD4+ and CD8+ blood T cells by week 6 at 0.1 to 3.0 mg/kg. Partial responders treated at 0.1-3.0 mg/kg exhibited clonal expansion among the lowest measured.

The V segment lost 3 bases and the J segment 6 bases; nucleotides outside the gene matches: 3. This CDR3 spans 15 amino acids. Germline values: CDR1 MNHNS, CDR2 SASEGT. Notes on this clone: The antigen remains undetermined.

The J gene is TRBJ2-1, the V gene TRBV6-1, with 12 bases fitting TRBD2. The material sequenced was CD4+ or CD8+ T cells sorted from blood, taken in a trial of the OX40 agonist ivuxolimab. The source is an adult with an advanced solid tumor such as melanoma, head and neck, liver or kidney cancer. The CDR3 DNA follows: TGTGCCAGCAGTGAGACTAGCGGGAGCACCAATGAGCAGTTCTTC. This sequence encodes CASSETSGSTNEQFF.